These 23 T cell receptor beta chains came from one sample sequenced in a study of cytomegalovirus exposure and HLA in healthy donors (dated by TCRdb to the late 2010s). The library was built by means of the immunoSEQ multiplex PCR assay. For the multiplex PCR, a mixture combining 60 forward primers for TCR Vbeta segments and 13 reverse primers for TCR Jbeta segments was used. Sourced from immuneACCESS, this table was stored by TCRdb with only in-frame sequences that have V and J called. A share of the clones is absent; for the studies checked, an unresolved V gene accounts for under half, and the remainder has no known explanation. This sample comprises under 150,000 clones, 70% to 80% of them detected only once. Roughly 5.6% of the sample lies in the top ten. The sample taken for sequencing was PBMCs. The receptors stem from a woman between 40 and 55 years old in good health and CMV-seropositive.

This clone has a single count. The chain carries TRBV7-2 and TRBJ1-3, with D hard to call. The CDR3 sequence is 14 residues long. Germline assignment: CDR1 SGHTA and CDR2 FQGNSA. V gave up 3 bases and J gave up 2 bases, with 8 bases separating them. The CDR3: CASSFMGTGNTIYF. For the CDR3, the DNA is TGTGCCAGCAGCTTTATGGGCACTGGAAACACCATATATTTT. Together with reference TRBV7-2 and TRBJ1-3, the CDR3 gives the full variable domain: GAGVSQSPSNKVTEKGKDVELRCDPISGHTALYWYRQSLGQGLEFLIYFQGNSAPDKSGLPSDRFSAERTGGSVSTLTIQRTQQEDSAVYLCASSFMGTGNTIYFGEGSWLTVV.

The chain employs TRBV5-5 and TRBJ1-1, with a weak D call TRBD1 (6 bases). The CDR3 loop spans 15 amino acids. V was cut by 0 bases and J by 0 bases, with 9 bases left in between. In germline, CDR1 is SGHKS, CDR2 YYEKEE (reference sequence). CDR3 DNA sequence: TGTGCCAGCAGCTTGGTGTCAGGGGTGAACACTGAAGCTTTCTTT. As protein: CASSLVSGVNTEAFF.

J is TRBJ2-5 and V is TRBV19; tentative D call: TRBD1 (6 bases). Germline lookup yields CDR1 LNHDA and CDR2 SQIVND (reference sequence). Trimming shortened V by 5 bases and J by 4 bases, and 17 bases separated the two germline ends. This CDR3 spans 15 amino acids. This CDR3 reads CASSVPGQNIETQYF. The CDR3 DNA sequence: TGTGCCAGTAGTGTCCCGGGACAAAATATAGAGACCCAGTACTTC.

This clone was observed once. This chain links TRBV7-6 with TRBJ2-7; 9 bases agree with TRBD2. V shed 4 bases, J shed 2 bases, and the junction held 9 bases outside the gene matches. Per the germline V gene, CDR1 is SGHVS and CDR2 is FNYEAQ. The CDR3 has 16 amino acids. CDR3 protein: CASSSKSSGAPYEQYF. CDR3 sequence (DNA): TGTGCCAGCAGCTCCAAATCTAGCGGGGCTCCCTACGAGCAGTACTTC. Full variable domain (remainder filled in from reference TRBV7-6 and TRBJ2-7): GAGVSQSPRYKVTKRGQDVALRCDPISGHVSLYWYRQALGQGPEFLTYFNYEAQQDKSGLPNDRFSAERPEGSISTLTIQRTEQRDSAMYRCASSSKSSGAPYEQYFGPGTRLTVT.

V is TRBV27 and J is TRBJ1-2; TRBD1 agrees at 8 bases. The J segment lost 6 bases and the V segment lost 6 bases, leaving 9 bases of the junction unmatched. This CDR3 has 14 residues. The germline CDR1 and CDR2 sequences are MNHEY and SMNVEV (reference sequence). CDR3 coding DNA: TGTGCCAGCAGCAACCCCACACAGGGGGATGGCTACACCTTC. Protein: CASSNPTQGDGYTF.

This clone has just a few counts. The chain combines TRBV15 with TRBJ2-7; D may be TRBD1 (5 bases). In germline, CDR1 is LNHNV, CDR2 YYDKDF (reference sequence). The V and J ends lost 0 bases and 1 base respectively, with 22 bases between them. This CDR3 contains 19 residues. CDR3 protein: CATSRESYQGTFPSYEQYF. CDR3 sequence (DNA): TGTGCCACCAGCAGAGAGTCGTATCAGGGAACTTTCCCGTCCTACGAGCAGTACTTC.

V and J are TRBV6-1 and TRBJ2-7, with D possibly matching TRBD2 (6 bases). The germline V gene has CDR1 MNHNS and CDR2 SASEGT. The CDR3 runs 14 residues. The V end was cut by 3 bases, the J end by 5 bases, with 14 bases between. CDR3 DNA sequence: TGTGCCAGCAGTGATGGGCGGGAAGTCGACGAGCAGTACTTC. Residues: CASSDGREVDEQYF.

The chain employs TRBV2 and TRBJ1-1; a possible D gene is TRBD1 (5 bases). There are 14 residues in the CDR3. V lost 0 bases and J lost 10, with 15 bases in between. Germline CDR1 reads SNHLY; CDR2 reads FYNNEI. CDR3 sequence reads: CASSEAEGRGRAFF. CDR3 in DNA: TGTGCCAGCAGTGAAGCGGAGGGGAGGGGAAGAGCTTTCTTT.

The V and J genes are TRBV4-1 and TRBJ2-1; 8 bases map to TRBD2. After removal of 2 bases from V and 6 bases from J, the junction contained 6 bases not matched to a gene. Germline CDR1 reads MGHRA; CDR2 reads YSYEKL. The CDR3 totals 15 residues. The CDR3 DNA reads TGCGCCAGCAGCCAAATTGGGACTAGGGGCAATGAGCAGTTCTTC. Amino acid sequence: CASSQIGTRGNEQFF.

V and J are TRBV11-2 and TRBJ2-7, with D possibly matching TRBD1 (6 bases). Deletions cut 4 bases from V and 2 bases from J, with 15 bases between. The CDR3 is 15 residues long. Germline CDR1 reads SGHAT; CDR2 reads FQNNGV. CDR3 in DNA: TGTGCCAGCAGCTCTCAGGGGCAGAGGCCCTACGAGCAGTACTTC. Its protein product is CASSSQGQRPYEQYF.

The chain recombines TRBV5-1 with TRBJ2-2, with TRBD2 matching over 9 bases. J lost 4 bases, V lost 2 bases, and 9 bases had no gene match. The CDR3 is 17 residues long. CDR1 is SGHRS, CDR2 YFSETQ, per germline. The CDR3 reads CASSFPRREGLTGELFF. CDR3 DNA: TGCGCCAGCAGCTTTCCGCGGCGGGAGGGCCTCACCGGGGAGCTGTTTTTT.

Only one count was recorded for this clone. This chain joins TRBV15 and TRBJ2-3; 15 bases match TRBD2. Trimming cost V 7 bases and J 3 bases; bases outside gene matches: 5. The CDR3 totals 16 residues. CDR1 and CDR2 (germline): LNHNV, YYDKDF (reference sequence). CDR3 in DNA: TGTGCCACCACCGGACTAGCGGGAGGGACGACAGATACGCAGTATTTT. Its protein is CATTGLAGGTTDTQYF.

V usage is TRBV27 and J usage is TRBJ2-1, with 9 bases matching TRBD2. V shed 6 bases and J 8 bases; nucleotides not matched to a gene: 11. CDR3 length: 15 amino acids. Looked up from germline, CDR1 is MNHEY and CDR2 is SMNVEV (reference sequence). In DNA form, the CDR3 reads TGTGCCAGCAGCCACCGTGGCGGGAGGGCCGATGAGCAGTTCTTC. Its translation is CASSHRGGRADEQFF.

The chain carries TRBV27 and TRBJ1-1; D may be TRBD1 (6 bases). The length of the CDR3 is 19 residues. Germline V gene lookup returns CDR1 MNHEY and CDR2 SMNVEV (reference sequence). V was trimmed by 5 bases and J by 4 bases, leaving 29 bases between them. CDR3 nucleotides: TGTGCCAGCAGTGGGGACACCGAACTAACAGGCGGTAAGGGCACTGAAGCTTTCTTT. Protein product: CASSGDTELTGGKGTEAFF.

The chain couples TRBV18 to TRBJ2-1, with a tentative D call TRBD1 (6 bases). This CDR3 contains 13 residues. Germline loops: CDR1 KGHSH, CDR2 LQKENI. V was clipped by 3 bases and J by 9 bases, with 12 bases between them. CDR3 in amino acids: CASSPNRDGEQFF. The CDR3 DNA sequence: TGTGCCAGCTCACCGAACAGGGATGGTGAGCAGTTCTTC.

The chain recombines TRBV20-1 with TRBJ2-7; tentatively, D is TRBD1 (6 bases). There are 11 residues in the CDR3. The V gene's germline CDR1 is DFQATT and CDR2 SNEGSKA (reference sequence). V was trimmed by 6 bases and J by 4 bases, leaving 10 bases between them. CDR3 coding DNA: TGCAGTGCGCAGGACAGATACGAGCAGTACTTC. Residues: CSAQDRYEQYF.

The rearrangement joins TRBV5-1 to TRBJ1-6, with TRBD1 matching 8 bases. Losses at the gene ends were 2 bases for V and 5 bases for J; bases not matched to a gene: 6. CDR3 length: 16 amino acids. In germline, CDR1 is SGHRS, CDR2 YFSETQ. The CDR3 DNA reads TGCGCCAGCAGCTTCGATCCGACAGGGGATAATTCACCCCTCCACTTT. Its translation: CASSFDPTGDNSPLHF.

V and J are TRBV5-1 and TRBJ1-6; a weak D match, TRBD1 (6 bases). V lost 4 bases and J lost 7, with 15 bases in between. This CDR3 region has 15 residues. Germline CDR1 and CDR2: SGHRS and YFSETQ. CDR3 region: CASSVGGTTNSPLHF. As DNA, the CDR3 is TGCGCCAGCAGCGTGGGGGGGACAACGAATTCACCCCTCCACTTT.

This clone showed up just a few times. V and J are TRBV27 and TRBJ2-5, with a tentative D call TRBD2 (7 bases). V was pared by 3 bases and J by 4 bases, with 33 bases between. CDR1 and CDR2 from the germline V gene are MNHEY and SMNVEV (reference sequence). The CDR3 has 21 residues. CDR3 protein: CASSFSVFGSGRGAPGETQYF. CDR3 coding DNA: TGTGCCAGCAGTTTTTCTGTTTTCGGTTCTGGGAGGGGGGCTCCGGGAGAGACCCAGTACTTC.

J is TRBJ2-3 and V is TRBV7-2, with 8 bases matching TRBD2. The CDR3 runs to 16 residues. Germline V gene data show CDR1 as SGHTA and CDR2 as FQGNSA. With V trimmed by 0 bases and J by 1 base, 3 bases remained unmatched. As DNA, the CDR3 is TGTGCCAGCAGCTTAGCCTGGCGGGGGGGCACAGATACGCAGTATTTT. Amino acid sequence: CASSLAWRGGTDTQYF.

This clone was seen just once. The CDR3 loop reads CASSKTGSGSYEQYF. CDR3 bases: TGTGCCAGCAGCAAAACCGGTTCGGGCTCCTACGAGCAGTACTTC. The chain recombines TRBV27 with TRBJ2-7; D remains unclear. Trimming pared 6 bases from V and 0 bases from J, leaving 15 bases between. CDR1 and CDR2 (germline): MNHEY, SMNVEV (reference sequence). CDR3 length: 15 amino acids.

This rearrangement joins TRBV6-1 to TRBJ1-1; D is perhaps TRBD1 (6 bases). This CDR3 region has 13 residues. The germline V gene has CDR1 MNHNS and CDR2 SASEGT. V was clipped by 8 bases and J by 5 bases, with 15 bases between them. The CDR3 DNA reads as TGTGCCAGCTCCAGGGACATCTTGACTGAAGCTTTCTTT. Its protein product is CASSRDILTEAFF.

The chain employs TRBV29-1 and TRBJ2-3, with D possibly being TRBD1 (5 bases). CDR3 length equals 13 residues. The V end lost 1 base, the J end lost 0 bases, and 5 bases lay between the germline ends. Germline CDR1 reads SQVTM; CDR2 reads ANQGSEA. CDR3 nucleotides: TGCAGCGTTGAAGGACAGAGCACAGATACGCAGTATTTT. This gives the protein CSVEGQSTDTQYF.